The T cell receptor (beta chain) described here comes from a study of T cell changes during pregnancy in multiple sclerosis. The CDR3 length is 13 residues. V trimming: 4 bases; J trimming: 10 bases; junction bases outside the gene matches: 6. Per germline, CDR1 SGHKS and CDR2 YYEKEE (reference sequence). Profiled with immunoSEQ multiplex PCR; TCRdb holds only in-frame clones, not every one. The data hold 55,000 to 70,000 clones, with 88% observed a single time. The TCR sequence derives from a female donor with multiple sclerosis, enrolled in a pregnancy study. The input for sequencing was CD4+ T cells from peripheral blood mononuclear cells, taken in the third trimester of pregnancy. V and J are TRBV5-5 and TRBJ2-1; 9 bases align to TRBD1. The CDR3 DNA sequence: TGTGCCAGCAGCGAACAGGGGGCTTACGAGCAGTTCTTC. This sequence encodes CASSEQGAYEQFF.